These T cell receptor beta chains were read from a single sample in a study of T cell responses to AZD1222 COVID-19 vaccine. Profiling relied on immunoSEQ multiplex PCR, and the TCRdb table lists in-frame clones only, not all of them. The sample holds 99,000 or so clones, around 89% seen once. The input for sequencing was peripheral blood, taken on day 0 of AZD1222 vaccination. Receptors originate from an adult in good health. CDR3s include the opening cysteine and the closing phenylalanine or tryptophan. The D gene is left open where the match is weak. Clone size is not always given. Where it is, it says once, few, many or a class for expanded clones.

V: TRBV29-1; D: NA; size: NA; J: TRBJ2-7; CDR3: CSVEEKGRSTYEQYF; DNA: TGCAGCGTTGAAGAAAAAGGGAGGTCGACCTACGAGCAGTACTTC
V: TRBV3-1/TRBV3-2; D: NA; size: NA; J: TRBJ2-1; CDR3: CASREAGRYNEQFF; DNA: TGTGCCAGCAGAGAGGCGGGCCGATACAATGAGCAGTTCTTC
V: TRBV5-5; D: NA; size: NA; J: TRBJ2-3; CDR3: CASSPGGGQHDTQYF; DNA: TGTGCCAGCAGCCCGGGGGGCGGTCAGCACGATACGCAGTATTTT
V: TRBV19; D: TRBD1; size: NA; J: TRBJ1-5; CDR3: CASIRDRGQNQPQHF; DNA: TGTGCCAGTATAAGGGACAGGGGTCAGAATCAGCCCCAGCATTTT
V: TRBV6-4; D: NA; size: few; J: TRBJ1-6; CDR3: CASSDNGSPLHF; DNA: TGTGCCAGCAGTGACAACGGTTCACCCCTCCACTTT
V: TRBV6-4; D: NA; size: NA; J: TRBJ2-2; CDR3: CASSALDSSGELFF; DNA: TGTGCCAGCAGTGCACTAGATTCAAGCGGGGAGCTGTTTTTT
V: TRBV10-2; D: NA; size: NA; J: TRBJ1-2; CDR3: CASNVMGRYGGYTF; DNA: TGCGCCAGCAACGTAATGGGAAGATATGGTGGCTACACCTTC
V: TRBV15; D: NA; size: NA; J: TRBJ2-5; CDR3: CATSRDIGVRETQYF; DNA: TGTGCCACCAGCAGAGATATAGGGGTGCGAGAGACCCAGTACTTC
V: TRBV5-6; D: NA; size: NA; J: TRBJ1-6; CDR3: CASSFRSGRNSPLHF; DNA: TGTGCCAGCAGCTTCCGATCTGGACGGAATTCACCCCTCCACTTT
V: TRBV11-2; D: NA; size: NA; J: TRBJ2-3; CDR3: CASSSVGGGTNTDTQYF; DNA: TGTGCCAGCAGCAGCGTAGGAGGCGGGACAAACACAGATACGCAGTATTTT
V: TRBV7-9; D: NA; size: NA; J: TRBJ2-1; CDR3: CASSPDGREVDEQFF; DNA: TGTGCCAGCAGCCCAGATGGGAGAGAGGTCGATGAGCAGTTCTTC
V: TRBV6-1; D: NA; size: once; J: TRBJ1-2; CDR3: CASSPADGGNYGYTF; DNA: TGTGCCAGCAGTCCAGCAGACGGGGGAAACTATGGCTACACCTTC
V: TRBV29-1; D: NA; size: NA; J: TRBJ2-2; CDR3: CSVAWVTGELFF; DNA: TGCAGCGTTGCTTGGGTCACCGGGGAGCTGTTTTTT
V: TRBV3-1/TRBV3-2; D: NA; size: NA; J: TRBJ1-4; CDR3: CASRRSPGSLFF; DNA: TGTGCCAGCAGAAGAAGTCCGGGGTCACTGTTTTTT
V: TRBV11-3; D: NA; size: NA; J: TRBJ2-3; CDR3: CASSLDDLVDTQYF; DNA: TGTGCCAGCAGCTTAGATGACTTGGTAGATACGCAGTATTTT
V: TRBV3-1/TRBV3-2; D: NA; size: NA; J: TRBJ2-3; CDR3: CASSQESGGDTQYF; DNA: TGTGCCAGCAGCCAAGAATCAGGAGGAGATACGCAGTATTTT
V: TRBV3-1/TRBV3-2; D: NA; size: NA; J: TRBJ2-7; CDR3: CASSQVGGSEQYF; DNA: TGTGCCAGCAGCCAAGTTGGGGGTTCCGAGCAGTACTTC
V: TRBV14; D: NA; size: NA; J: TRBJ2-7; CDR3: CASSHAREQYF; DNA: TGTGCCAGCAGCCACGCGCGCGAGCAGTACTTC
V: TRBV6-5; D: NA; size: NA; J: TRBJ2-7; CDR3: CASSYGRTYEQYF; DNA: TGTGCCAGCAGTTATGGCAGAACCTACGAGCAGTACTTC
V: TRBV2; D: TRBD1; size: NA; J: TRBJ1-1; CDR3: CASSERTGNTEAFF; DNA: TGTGCCAGCAGTGAAAGGACAGGGAACACTGAAGCTTTCTTT
V: TRBV28; D: TRBD2; size: NA; J: TRBJ2-5; CDR3: CATGGEIETQYF; DNA: TGTGCCACGGGGGGGGAGATCGAGACCCAGTACTTC
V: TRBV19; D: NA; size: NA; J: TRBJ1-1; CDR3: CASSPTGSRLNTEAFF; DNA: TGTGCCAGTAGTCCTACGGGGTCCAGATTGAACACTGAAGCTTTCTTT
V: TRBV24-1; D: NA; size: NA; J: TRBJ2-5; CDR3: CATSDTRGHQETQYF; DNA: TGTGCCACCAGTGATACGCGGGGTCACCAAGAGACCCAGTACTTC
V: TRBV27; D: TRBD1; size: NA; J: TRBJ2-7; CDR3: CASSRQQGRGNEQYF; DNA: TGTGCCAGCAGTCGACAACAGGGGAGAGGGAACGAGCAGTACTTC